This entry lists 22 T cell receptor beta chains sequenced from one sample in a study of early T cells in non-severe SARS-CoV-2 infection. MiXCR was run by TCRdb on the 5' RACE reads, yielding one entry per CDR3 protein. Of about 50,000 distinct CDR3 sequences detected, around a tenth appear once; the ten largest clones hold approximately 5.4%. This specimen was whole blood, taken at baseline. These receptors all come from an adult who was a healthcare worker with PCR-confirmed SARS-CoV-2 infection or an uninfected control (not recorded which).

The J gene is TRBJ1-5, the V gene TRBV19, with TRBD1 matching 8 bases. Trimming at V came to 4 bases and at J to 4 bases, leaving 6 bases not matched to a gene. The CDR3 runs to 15 residues. Germline V lookup: CDR1 LNHDA, CDR2 SQIVND (reference sequence). As DNA, the CDR3 is TGTGCCAGTAGTAAAACAGGGGGTGGAAATCAGCCCCAGCATTTT. This translates into CASSKTGGGNQPQHF.

In this sample, this clonotype turned up many times. J is TRBJ1-2 and V is TRBV29-1; D call uncertain. The CDR3 is made up of 12 amino acids. Per the germline V gene, CDR1 is SQVTM and CDR2 is ANQGSEA. V was trimmed by 3 bases and J by 6 bases, leaving 11 bases between them. The CDR3, as DNA: TGCAGCGTTGATGGGTTAAGGGATGGCTACACCTTC. It is translated as CSVDGLRDGYTF.

This clonotype has more than one count but fewer than ten. This rearrangement joins TRBV12-3 or TRBV12-4 to TRBJ2-4, with 9 bases lining up with TRBD2. The CDR3 length is 13 residues. V shed 5 bases and J 6 bases; nucleotides not matched to a gene: 2. The CDR3 protein is CASSGGRANIQYF. The CDR3 DNA sequence: TGTGCCAGCAGTGGCGGGAGGGCAAACATTCAGTACTTC.

This clonotype turned up a few times. The V call is TRBV11-2, the J call TRBJ2-7, with no clear D. The CDR3 is 15 residues long. The germline V gene has CDR1 SGHAT and CDR2 FQNNGV. The V and J ends lost 0 bases and 4 bases respectively, with 13 bases between them. CDR3 sequence (DNA): TGTGCCAGCAGCTTAGATGGGTTTCCGGGTTACGAGCAGTACTTC. Its protein product is CASSLDGFPGYEQYF.

This clonotype was counted many times. The rearrangement links TRBV18 to TRBJ2-1, with unresolved D. Looked up from germline, CDR1 is KGHSH and CDR2 is LQKENI. This CDR3 contains 17 residues. The V end lost 6 bases, the J end lost 0 bases, and 18 bases lay between the germline ends. The CDR3 DNA reads as TGTGCCAGCTCCGAACCCGGACGGACCCTCTCCTACAATGAGCAGTTCTTC. It yields the protein CASSEPGRTLSYNEQFF.

The rearrangement uses TRBV20-1 and TRBJ2-1; 9 bases match TRBD2. V lost 5 bases to trimming and J lost 5 bases; unmatched junction nucleotides: 7. CDR3 length: 14 residues. Germline CDR1 DFQATT, CDR2 SNEGSKA (reference sequence). The CDR3 sequence: CSAAIAGVNNEQFF. The CDR3, as DNA: TGCAGTGCTGCCATAGCGGGGGTCAACAATGAGCAGTTCTTC.

This clonotype turned up a few times. The chain links TRBV28 to TRBJ1-5; possibly TRBD1 for D (5 bases). The CDR3 extends over 14 amino acids. V lost 10 bases to trimming and J lost 0 bases, with 13 bases between them. Looked up from germline, CDR1 is MDHEN and CDR2 is SYDVKM. This chain's CDR3 is CAITQGFSNQPQHF. The CDR3 DNA sequence: TGTGCCATCACGCAGGGATTTAGCAATCAGCCCCAGCATTTT.

This clonotype was seen repeatedly, ten times or more. The genes are TRBV30 and TRBJ1-1; no definite D call. V lost 2 bases to trimming and J lost 11 bases, with 21 bases between them. Germline CDR1 and CDR2: GTSNPN and SVGIG (reference sequence). This CDR3 has 14 amino acids. The CDR3 DNA reads as TGTGCCTGGAGTCCTCCAACTTCATTCGAGAAGGCTTTCTTT. As protein: CAWSPPTSFEKAFF.

This clonotype was observed at least ten times. This chain uses TRBV2 with TRBJ2-1, with TRBD2 matching over 7 bases. CDR3 size: 15 residues. V dropped 4 bases and J dropped 0; count of bases not matched to a gene: 3. The germline gives CDR1 SNHLY, CDR2 FYNNEI. The CDR3 here is CASSAGGSSYNEQFF. The CDR3 region has the DNA TGTGCCAGCAGTGCGGGGGGAAGCTCCTACAATGAGCAGTTCTTC.

This clonotype is judged medium-sized (0.01 to 0.1%). This sequence joins TRBV29-1 and TRBJ2-1, with 7 bases identical to TRBD1. The germline gives CDR1 SQVTM, CDR2 ANQGSEA. The V segment lost 4 bases and the J segment 5 bases; nucleotides outside the gene matches: 5. This CDR3 spans 13 amino acids. Written as DNA, the CDR3 is TGCAGCGTTGGAGGGGGCAAGAACAATGAGCAGTTCTTC. It is translated as CSVGGGKNNEQFF.

The chain is built from TRBV7-8 and TRBJ2-5; tentative D call: TRBD2 (6 bases). CDR3 length: 16 residues. Trimming removed 2 bases at V and 5 bases at J, with 18 bases between. Germline CDR1 reads SGHVS; CDR2 reads FQNEAQ. CDR3 region: CASSLTLGLHTETQYF. DNA of the CDR3: TGTGCCAGCAGCTTAACCCTGGGACTGCATACGGAGACCCAGTACTTC. Supplemented by reference TRBV7-8 and TRBJ2-5, the full variable domain reads GAGVSQSPRYKVAKRGQDVALRCDPISGHVSLFWYQQALGQGPEFLTYFQNEAQLDKSGLPSDRFFAERPEGSVSTLKIQRTQQEDSAVYLCASSLTLGLHTETQYFGPGTRLLVL.

The rearrangement links TRBV18 to TRBJ2-1, with D tentatively TRBD1 or TRBD2 (6 bases each). The CDR3 spans 15 residues. V dropped 8 bases and J dropped 6 bases, with 20 bases sitting between them. Germline V CDR1 and CDR2: KGHSH, LQKENI. The CDR3 reads CASATGGPGSNEQFF. The CDR3 DNA reads as TGTGCCAGCGCGACCGGGGGCCCCGGTAGCAATGAGCAGTTCTTC.

This clonotype was seen more than once but under ten times. The chain is built from TRBV27 and TRBJ1-1, with a weak D call TRBD1 (5 bases). The CDR3 sequence is 13 residues long. V shed 3 bases and J shed 6 bases, with 11 bases lying between them. Germline V lookup: CDR1 MNHEY, CDR2 SMNVEV (reference sequence). CDR3 residues: CASSLRTGAEAFF. The CDR3 DNA reads as TGTGCCAGCAGTTTGCGGACGGGGGCTGAAGCTTTCTTT.

This clonotype has just a few counts. The gene calls are TRBV4-1 and TRBJ2-4; D may correspond to TRBD1 or TRBD2 (7 bases each). V lost 3 bases to trimming and J lost 0 bases, with 15 bases between them. The CDR3 covers 17 residues. Germline-derived CDR1 and CDR2 are MGHRA and YSYEKL. This chain's CDR3 is CASSQIQGRGAKNIQYF. The CDR3 DNA sequence: TGCGCCAGCAGCCAGATACAGGGGAGGGGAGCCAAAAACATTCAGTACTTC.

V gene TRBV7-2 combines with J gene TRBJ2-5, with unresolved D. CDR3 size: 13 residues. The V gene's germline CDR1 is SGHTA and CDR2 FQGNSA. V shed 1 base and J shed 0 bases, with 3 bases lying between them. The CDR3 sequence is CASSLEYQETQYF. CDR3 DNA sequence: TGTGCCAGCAGCTTAGAATACCAAGAGACCCAGTACTTC.

Only a few counts were recorded for this clonotype. The rearrangement joins TRBV5-6 to TRBJ1-6, with D unresolved. CDR1 SGHDT and CDR2 YYEEEE come from the germline V gene. V lost 0 bases and J 0 bases, leaving 10 bases between the germline ends. CDR3 length: 17 amino acids. As DNA, the CDR3 is TGTGCCAGCAGCTTGGCTACAGAGAGCTCCTATAATTCACCCCTCCACTTT. Translation: CASSLATESSYNSPLHF.

The rearrangement uses TRBV7-9 and TRBJ1-6; perhaps TRBD1 as D (5 bases). Deletions cut 5 bases from V and 8 bases from J, with 16 bases between. The CDR3 has 15 amino acids. Germline CDR1 and CDR2: SEHNR and FQNEAQ (reference sequence). CDR3 in DNA: TGTGCCAGCAGCCGCTTGGGGGAACGGGATTCACCCCTCCACTTT. Amino acids: CASSRLGERDSPLHF. Complete variable domain (other parts from reference TRBV7-9 and TRBJ1-6): DTGVSQNPRHKITKRGQNVTFRCDPISEHNRLYWYRQTLGQGPEFLTYFQNEAQLEKSRLLSDRFSAERPKGSFSTLEIQRTEQGDSAMYLCASSRLGERDSPLHFGNGTRLTVT.

The chain joins TRBV6-1 to TRBJ1-2, with a weak D call TRBD1 (6 bases). CDR3 length: 12 residues. The germline V and J ends were trimmed by 7 bases and 8 bases, with 14 bases remaining between them. The germline CDR1 and CDR2 sequences are MNHNS and SASEGT. The DNA for the CDR3 is TGTGCCAGCAATACACGGGGACAAGGCTACACCTTC. It translates to CASNTRGQGYTF.

This clonotype was counted a few times. This sequence joins TRBV30 and TRBJ1-2; 9 bases map to TRBD1. Trimming cost V 3 bases and J 2 bases; bases outside gene matches: 10. The CDR3 runs to 16 residues. CDR1 and CDR2 (germline): GTSNPN, SVGIG (reference sequence). The DNA for the CDR3 is TGTGCCTGGAGAGATGGGACAGGGAGTTGGAACTATGGCTACACCTTC. Protein sequence: CAWRDGTGSWNYGYTF. The full variable domain, in which reference TRBV30 and TRBJ1-2 provide the parts outside the CDR3, is SQTIHQWPATLVQPVGSPLSLECTVEGTSNPNLYWYRQAAGRGLQLLFYSVGIGQISSEVPQNLSASRPQDRQFILSSKKLLLSDSGFYLCAWRDGTGSWNYGYTFGSGTRLTVV.

The chain has TRBV7-2 and TRBJ2-5; D is unresolved. Trimming stripped 3 bases from V and 4 bases from J, with 9 bases between. The CDR3 sequence is 13 residues long. Germline values: CDR1 SGHTA, CDR2 FQGNSA. The CDR3, as DNA: TGTGCCAGCAGCTTGTCATTAGGAGAGACCCAGTACTTC. This translates into CASSLSLGETQYF.

This clonotype was seen a handful of times. The chain combines TRBV6-6 with TRBJ1-2; D not resolved. CDR1 and CDR2 (germline): MNHNY, SVGAGI (reference sequence). This CDR3 is built from 14 residues. Trimming shortened V by 2 bases and J by 1 base, and 8 bases separated the two germline ends. In nucleotides, the CDR3 is TGTGCCAGCAGTTACAGGGCGAATAACTATGGCTACACCTTC. It yields the protein CASSYRANNYGYTF.

This clonotype was seen a handful of times. V gene TRBV5-6 combines with J gene TRBJ2-3, with a possible D match to TRBD2 (6 bases). Germline loops: CDR1 SGHDT, CDR2 YYEEEE. This CDR3 is 16 amino acids long. Between the trimmed V and J ends, which lost 3 bases and 6 bases, there was a span of 20 bases. The CDR3 DNA is TGTGCCAGCAGCTCTGAAGCGGGCCCCAGCGGGGATACGCAGTATTTT. Protein: CASSSEAGPSGDTQYF.